A selection of T cell receptor beta chains follows, all from one sample in a study of pediatric ulcerative colitis. TCRdb's table, derived via immunoSEQ multiplex PCR, lists solely in-frame clones and lacks some. The top ten hold less than 4.5% of the sample, which has 40,000 to 60,000 clones, 78% seen once. Input material: gut tissue. The receptors come from a girl aged 10-17 years with moderate ulcerative colitis. CDR3s leave out the opening cysteine and the closing phenylalanine or tryptophan. Fields, in order: V gene, CDR3 protein.

>TRBV30
AWSEQGLAGANSYNEQF
>TRBV29-1
SVEGGYGYT
>TRBV4-1
ASSLVTAAGKNSYEQY
>TRBV6-1
ASSLDRAAEAF
>TRBV10-1
ASSETGHLPSGGNTIY
>TRBV5-4
ASSPGQGNTEAF
>TRBV18
ASSPIFMRGLSTDTQY
>TRBV6-5
ASSYSTGGTEAF
>TRBV28
ASSPDLGAREQY
>TRBV7-2
ASSSGNNNQPQH
>TRBV6-1
ASTLAGQGVDEAF
>TRBV4-3
ASSQVGGRSATEAF
>TRBV28
ASSLGSSSTDTQY
>TRBV7-9
ASSLAGSQPQH
>TRBV6-5
ATRRGMGTEAF
>TRBV5-1
ASSLSLDYEQY
>TRBV29-1
SVGQGSSYEQY
>TRBV5-6
ASSLGTGKAF
>TRBV4-2
ASSQDLALIQETQY
>TRBV19
ASSIVRGYEQY
>TRBV2
ASRLAGVGTDTQY
>TRBV4-2
ASSQDGQGAWEQY
>TRBV29-1
SMRLAGRDTQY
>TRBV6-5
ASSWSGANTGELF
>TRBV2
ASSPQSSYNSPLH
>TRBV2
ASSVGTEAF
>TRBV7-2
ASSLGGGLYEQY
>TRBV10-1
ASADPGGYEQF
>TRBV6-6
ASSLRLGGHEQY
>TRBV2
ASREGPSLNYGYT
>TRBV5-6
ASSFIPGRGLPYEQY
>TRBV18
ASSGLARHEQY
>TRBV19
ASSEQGSSYNSPLH
>TRBV7-9
ASSGGNTIY
>TRBV4-3
ASSQGRNNYGYT
>TRBV7-2
ASSLDGGASSEQF
>TRBV5-4
ASSVRQGNYNSPLH
>TRBV27
ASSPRQVFIGDQPQH
>TRBV10-3
AISGGPGEKLF
>TRBV6-5
ASSYGLSFTDTQY
>TRBV7-9
ASSSYLRYSYEQY
>TRBV9
ASTVDHSGNTIY
>TRBV4-3
ASSQDARPQETQY
>TRBV7-3
ASSLRAADTEAF
>TRBV15
ATSRNLAGGPRTGELF
>TRBV5-1
ASSPAAHTDTQY
>TRBV10-3
AINTEAF
>TRBV6-5
ASREGLRGYEQY
>TRBV5-3
ARKLWRGIDQPQH
>TRBV7-9
ASSPGGVGELF
>TRBV6-5
ASSYQSASYNEQF
>TRBV27
ASSLSTSGRDEQY
>TRBV5-1
ASSSAGGSYEQY
>TRBV9
ASSAQGIYSYEQY
>TRBV19
ASSITGGTEAF
>TRBV5-1
ASSSTTGGLTEAF
>TRBV7-9
ASSLGEAGTEAF
>TRBV5-4
ASSSGTSVMSSYEQY
>TRBV6-1
ASSSTEIQPQH